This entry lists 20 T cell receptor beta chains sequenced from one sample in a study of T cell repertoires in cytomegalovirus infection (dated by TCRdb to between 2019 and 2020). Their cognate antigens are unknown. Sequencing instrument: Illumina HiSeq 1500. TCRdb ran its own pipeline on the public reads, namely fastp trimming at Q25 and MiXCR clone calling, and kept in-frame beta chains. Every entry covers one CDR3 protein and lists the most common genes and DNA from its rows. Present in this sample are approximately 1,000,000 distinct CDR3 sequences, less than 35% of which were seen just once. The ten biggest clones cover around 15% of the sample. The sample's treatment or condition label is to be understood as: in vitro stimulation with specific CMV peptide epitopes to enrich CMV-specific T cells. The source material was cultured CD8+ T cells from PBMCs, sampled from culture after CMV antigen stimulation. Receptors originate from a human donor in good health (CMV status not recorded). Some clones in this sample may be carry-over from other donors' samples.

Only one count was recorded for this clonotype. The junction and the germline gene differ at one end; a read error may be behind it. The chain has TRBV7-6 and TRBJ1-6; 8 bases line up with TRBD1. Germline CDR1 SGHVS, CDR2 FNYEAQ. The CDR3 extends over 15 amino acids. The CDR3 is CDSSADRALNSPLHF. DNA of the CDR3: TGTGACAGCAGCGCGGACAGGGCTCTCAATTCACCCCTCCACTTT.

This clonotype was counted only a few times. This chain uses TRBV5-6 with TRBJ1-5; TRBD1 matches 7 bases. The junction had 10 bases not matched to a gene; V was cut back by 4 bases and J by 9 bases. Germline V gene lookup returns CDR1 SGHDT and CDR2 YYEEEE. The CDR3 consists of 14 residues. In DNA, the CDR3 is TGTGCCAGCAGCCCCGGACCGGGACAGCGGCCCCAGCATTTT. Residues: CASSPGPGQRPQHF.

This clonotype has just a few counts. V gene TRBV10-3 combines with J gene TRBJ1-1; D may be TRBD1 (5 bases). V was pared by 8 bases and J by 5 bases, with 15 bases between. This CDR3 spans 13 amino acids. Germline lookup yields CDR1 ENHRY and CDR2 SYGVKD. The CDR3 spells CAIPLSGRTEAFF. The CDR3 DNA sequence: TGTGCCATCCCCCTTTCAGGGAGGACTGAAGCTTTCTTT.

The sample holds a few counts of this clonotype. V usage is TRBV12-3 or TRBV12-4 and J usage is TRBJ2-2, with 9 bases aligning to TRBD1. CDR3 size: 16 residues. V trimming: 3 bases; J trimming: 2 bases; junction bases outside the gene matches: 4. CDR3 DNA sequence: TGTGCCAGCAGTTTCTGGGACAGGGCCAACACCGGGGAGCTGTTTTTT. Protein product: CASSFWDRANTGELFF.

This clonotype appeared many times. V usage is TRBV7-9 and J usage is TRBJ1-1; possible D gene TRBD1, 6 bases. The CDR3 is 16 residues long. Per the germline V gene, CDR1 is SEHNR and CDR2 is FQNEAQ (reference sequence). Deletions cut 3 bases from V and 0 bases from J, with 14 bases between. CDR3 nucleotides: TGTGCCAGCAGCTTGGGGGACACCCGAATGAACACTGAAGCTTTCTTT. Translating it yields CASSLGDTRMNTEAFF.

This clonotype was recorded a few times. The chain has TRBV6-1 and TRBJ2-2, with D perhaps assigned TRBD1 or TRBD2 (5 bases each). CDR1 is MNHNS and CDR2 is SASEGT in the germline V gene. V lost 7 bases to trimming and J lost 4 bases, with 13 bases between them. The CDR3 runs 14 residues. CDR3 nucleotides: TGTGCCAGCACCCAGGGAGTTAGCACCGGGGAGCTGTTTTTT. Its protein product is CASTQGVSTGELFF.

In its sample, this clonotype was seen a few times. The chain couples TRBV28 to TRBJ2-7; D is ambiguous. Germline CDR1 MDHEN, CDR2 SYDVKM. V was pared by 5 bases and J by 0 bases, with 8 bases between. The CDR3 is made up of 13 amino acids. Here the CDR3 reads CASSHSDSYEQYV. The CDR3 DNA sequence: TGTGCCAGCAGTCACAGTGACTCCTACGAGCAGTACGTC.

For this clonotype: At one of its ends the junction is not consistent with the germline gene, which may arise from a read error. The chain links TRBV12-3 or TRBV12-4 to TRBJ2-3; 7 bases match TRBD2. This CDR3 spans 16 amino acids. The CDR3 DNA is TGTGCCGGCAGAACACCGGGACTAACGGACCAAGATACGCAGTATTTT. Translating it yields CAGRTPGLTDQDTQYF.

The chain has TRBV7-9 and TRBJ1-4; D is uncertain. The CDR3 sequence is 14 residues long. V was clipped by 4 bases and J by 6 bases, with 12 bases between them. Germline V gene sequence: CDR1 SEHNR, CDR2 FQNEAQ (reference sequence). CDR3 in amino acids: CASSSGGEDEKLFF. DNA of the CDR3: TGTGCCAGCAGCTCAGGCGGCGAGGATGAAAAACTGTTTTTT.

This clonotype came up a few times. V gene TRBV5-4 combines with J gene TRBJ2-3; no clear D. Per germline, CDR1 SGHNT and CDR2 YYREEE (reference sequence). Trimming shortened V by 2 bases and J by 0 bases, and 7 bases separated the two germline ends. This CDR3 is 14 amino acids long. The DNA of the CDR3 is TGTGCCAGCAGCTTATTCCGGAGCACAGATACGCAGTATTTT. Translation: CASSLFRSTDTQYF.

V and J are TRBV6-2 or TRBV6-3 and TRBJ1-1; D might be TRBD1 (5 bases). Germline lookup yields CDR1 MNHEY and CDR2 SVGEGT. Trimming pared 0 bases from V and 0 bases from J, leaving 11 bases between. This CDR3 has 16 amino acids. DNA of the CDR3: TGTGCCAGCAGTTACTCGTGGACACCACTGAACACTGAAGCTTTCTTT. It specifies CASSYSWTPLNTEAFF.

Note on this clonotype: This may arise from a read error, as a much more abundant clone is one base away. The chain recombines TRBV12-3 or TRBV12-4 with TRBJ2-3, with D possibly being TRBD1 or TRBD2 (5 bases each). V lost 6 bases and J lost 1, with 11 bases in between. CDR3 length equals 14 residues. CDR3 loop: CASRWGFGTDTQYF. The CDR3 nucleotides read TGTGCCAGCAGGTGGGGGTTCGGCACAGATACGCAGTATTTT.

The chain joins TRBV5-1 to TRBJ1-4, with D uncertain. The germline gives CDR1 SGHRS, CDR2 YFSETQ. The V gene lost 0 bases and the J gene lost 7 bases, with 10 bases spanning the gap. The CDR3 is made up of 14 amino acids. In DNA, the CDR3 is TGCGCCAGCAGCTTGGAGACCGCCCGTGAAAAACTGTTTTTT. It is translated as CASSLETAREKLFF.

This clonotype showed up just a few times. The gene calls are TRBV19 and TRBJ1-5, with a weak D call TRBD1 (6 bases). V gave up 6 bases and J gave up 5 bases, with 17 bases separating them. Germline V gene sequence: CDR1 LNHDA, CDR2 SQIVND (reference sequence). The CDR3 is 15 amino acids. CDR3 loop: CASSMFHRADQPQHF. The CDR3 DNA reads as TGTGCCAGTAGCATGTTTCACAGGGCTGATCAGCCCCAGCATTTT.

CDR3 in amino acids: CATSRAAEGRGTEAFF. The CDR3 region has the DNA TGTGCCACCAGCAGAGCGGCGGAGGGCCGAGGGACTGAAGCTTTCTTT. This chain uses TRBV15 with TRBJ1-1; D ambiguous. The V gene lost 1 base and the J gene lost 5 bases, with 17 bases spanning the gap. The CDR3 runs to 16 residues. Germline CDR1 reads LNHNV; CDR2 reads YYDKDF (reference sequence). Looking up the rest from reference TRBV15 and TRBJ1-1 gives the full variable domain: DAMVIQNPRYQVTQFGKPVTLSCSQTLNHNVMYWYQQKSSQAPKLLFHYYDKDFNNEADTPDNFQSRRPNTSFCFLDIRSPGLGDTAMYLCATSRAAEGRGTEAFFGQGTRLTVV.

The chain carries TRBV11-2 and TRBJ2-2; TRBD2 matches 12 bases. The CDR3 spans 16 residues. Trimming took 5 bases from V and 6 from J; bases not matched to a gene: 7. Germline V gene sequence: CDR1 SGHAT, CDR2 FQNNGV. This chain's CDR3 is CASSPSGGAGAGELFF. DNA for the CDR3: TGTGCCAGCAGCCCTAGCGGGGGGGCCGGTGCCGGGGAGCTGTTTTTT.

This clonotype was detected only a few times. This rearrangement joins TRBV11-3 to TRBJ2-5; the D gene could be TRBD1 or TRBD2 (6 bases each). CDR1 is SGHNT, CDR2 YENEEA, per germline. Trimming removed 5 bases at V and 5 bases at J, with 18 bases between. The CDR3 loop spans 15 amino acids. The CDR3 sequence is CASSRWGARGETQYF. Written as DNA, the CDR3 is TGTGCCAGCAGCCGGTGGGGGGCCCGAGGGGAGACCCAGTACTTC.

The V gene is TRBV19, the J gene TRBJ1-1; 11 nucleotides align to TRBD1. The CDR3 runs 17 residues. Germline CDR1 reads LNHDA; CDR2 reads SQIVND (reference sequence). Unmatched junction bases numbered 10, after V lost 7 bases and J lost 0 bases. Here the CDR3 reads CASKGTGGVGLNTEAFF. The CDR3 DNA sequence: TGTGCCAGTAAGGGGACAGGGGGAGTAGGGTTGAACACTGAAGCTTTCTTT.

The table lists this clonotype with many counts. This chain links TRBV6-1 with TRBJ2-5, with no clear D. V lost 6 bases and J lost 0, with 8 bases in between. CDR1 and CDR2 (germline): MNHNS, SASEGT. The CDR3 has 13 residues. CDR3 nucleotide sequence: TGTGCCAGCAGAGAACCGTACCAAGAGACCCAGTACTTC. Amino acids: CASREPYQETQYF.

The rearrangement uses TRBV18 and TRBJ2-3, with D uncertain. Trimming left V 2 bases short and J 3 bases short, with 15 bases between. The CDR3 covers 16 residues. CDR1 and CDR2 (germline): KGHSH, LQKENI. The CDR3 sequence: CASSPDPPDGTDTQYF. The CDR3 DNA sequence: TGTGCCAGCTCACCAGATCCCCCGGACGGTACAGATACGCAGTATTTT.